This T cell receptor beta chain was identified during a study of blood T cell repertoires in COVID-19. Trimming removed 4 bases from V and 4 bases from J; junction bases left unmatched: 12. Germline V lookup: CDR1 LNHDA, CDR2 SQIVND (reference sequence). CDR3 size: 16 residues. Using immunoSEQ multiplex PCR, the repertoire was profiled, and TCRdb retains in-frame clones only, with some absent. This sample has roughly 100,000 clones, with approximately 88% found just once. What was sequenced was peripheral blood. The receptor's source is a human donor in a cohort sampled during active COVID-19. J is TRBJ2-5 and V is TRBV19; 7 bases agree with TRBD2. This chain's CDR3 is CASSTLAEQTGETQYF. The CDR3 coding sequence is TGTGCCAGTAGTACGCTAGCGGAACAAACCGGAGAGACCCAGTACTTC.